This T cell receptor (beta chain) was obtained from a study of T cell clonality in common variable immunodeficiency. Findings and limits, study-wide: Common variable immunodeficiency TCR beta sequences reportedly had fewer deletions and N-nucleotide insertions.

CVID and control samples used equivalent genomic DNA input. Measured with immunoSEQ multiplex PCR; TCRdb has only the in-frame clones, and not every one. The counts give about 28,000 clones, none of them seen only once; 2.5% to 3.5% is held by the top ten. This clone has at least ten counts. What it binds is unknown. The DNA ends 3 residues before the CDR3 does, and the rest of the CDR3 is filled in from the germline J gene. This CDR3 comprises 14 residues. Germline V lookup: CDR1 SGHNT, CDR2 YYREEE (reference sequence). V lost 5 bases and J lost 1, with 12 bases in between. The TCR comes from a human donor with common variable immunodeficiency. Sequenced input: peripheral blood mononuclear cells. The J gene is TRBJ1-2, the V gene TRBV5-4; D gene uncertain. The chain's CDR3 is CASRFGGYNYGYTF. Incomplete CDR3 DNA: TGTGCCAGCAGGTTCGGCGGATATAACTATGGC.